The 27 T cell receptor beta chains below were found in one sample sequenced in a study of graft-versus-host responses after intestinal transplantation. These TCRs' antigens remain unknown. Profiling relied on immunoSEQ multiplex PCR, and the TCRdb table lists in-frame clones only, not all of them. The table lists 130,000 to 150,000 clones, 80% to 95% of them singletons. Sample: unstimulated CD4+ T cells sorted from spleen or lymph node cells, taken before intestinal transplant. These receptors came from a human donor who received an intestinal transplant.

The chain has TRBV9 and TRBJ2-7; D may be TRBD2 (6 bases). CDR3 length: 16 residues. V was cut by 0 bases and J by 3 bases, with 16 bases left in between. CDR1 SGDLS and CDR2 YYNGEE come from the germline V gene. CDR3 in DNA: TGTGCCAGCAGCGTAGGACCCCAGGAGGGATTCTACGAGCAGTACTTC. Its protein product is CASSVGPQEGFYEQYF.

The rearrangement joins TRBV27 to TRBJ1-5, with 8 positions matching TRBD1. The CDR3 is made up of 15 amino acids. J lost 7 bases, V lost 6 bases, and 11 bases had no gene match. Germline V gene lookup returns CDR1 MNHEY and CDR2 SMNVEV (reference sequence). Here the CDR3 DNA reads TGTGCCAGCAGACGCAGTGGGCAGGGGGCCCAGCCCCAGCATTTT. It encodes CASRRSGQGAQPQHF.

This chain links TRBV4-1 with TRBJ2-1; D is perhaps TRBD1 or TRBD2 (5 bases each). V shed 0 bases and J shed 7 bases, with 19 bases lying between them. The CDR3 contains 17 residues. Per germline, CDR1 MGHRA and CDR2 YSYEKL. CDR3 amino acids: CASSQDLVALGTNEQFF. As DNA, the CDR3 is TGCGCCAGCAGCCAAGATCTCGTAGCGTTGGGGACGAATGAGCAGTTCTTC.

This chain's CDR3 is CASSPVSYSRGRMRSKQETQYF. CDR3 in DNA: TGTGCCAGCTCACCAGTCTCCTACTCCAGGGGGCGGATGAGGAGTAAACAAGAGACCCAGTACTTC. The rearrangement uses TRBV18 and TRBJ2-5, with 8 bases that match TRBD1. This CDR3 has 22 amino acids. CDR1 is KGHSH and CDR2 is LQKENI in the germline V gene. After removal of 2 bases from V and 2 bases from J, the junction contained 25 bases not matched to a gene.

The J gene is TRBJ1-4, the V gene TRBV19; tentatively, D is TRBD1 (5 bases). Trimming stripped 5 bases from V and 7 bases from J, with 14 bases between. The CDR3 has 14 amino acids. The germline V gene encodes CDR1 LNHDA and CDR2 SQIVND (reference sequence). The CDR3 nucleotides are TGTGCCAGTAGTTGGGAGGGACGGAGTGAAAAACTGTTTTTT. This codes for CASSWEGRSEKLFF. The complete variable domain, with remaining parts taken from reference TRBV19 and TRBJ1-4, reads DGGITQSPKYLFRKEGQNVTLSCEQNLNHDAMYWYRQDPGQGLRLIYYSQIVNDFQKGDIAEGYSVSREKKESFPLTVTSAQKNPTAFYLCASSWEGRSEKLFFGSGTQLSVL.

V is TRBV15 and J is TRBJ2-3; D is unresolved. Germline CDR1 LNHNV, CDR2 YYDKDF (reference sequence). V was pared by 6 bases and J by 1 base, with 8 bases between. The CDR3 consists of 13 residues. This chain's CDR3 is CATSLRGTDTQYF. The CDR3, as DNA: TGTGCCACCAGTCTCCGGGGCACAGATACGCAGTATTTT. The whole variable domain, filled in from reference TRBV15 and TRBJ2-3, reads DAMVIQNPRYQVTQFGKPVTLSCSQTLNHNVMYWYQQKSSQAPKLLFHYYDKDFNNEADTPDNFQSRRPNTSFCFLDIRSPGLGDTAMYLCATSLRGTDTQYFGPGTRLTVL.

The chain employs TRBV6-1 and TRBJ2-5, with 8 nucleotides matching TRBD1. Trimming took 4 bases from V and 1 from J; bases not matched to a gene: 2. The CDR3 consists of 14 residues. The germline V gene has CDR1 MNHNS and CDR2 SASEGT. CDR3 region: CASSVDRGQETQYF. Here the CDR3 DNA reads TGTGCCAGCAGTGTCGACAGGGGCCAAGAGACCCAGTACTTC.

This sequence joins TRBV19 and TRBJ2-7; TRBD1 matches 10 bases. The J segment lost 3 bases and the V segment lost 4 bases, leaving 6 bases of the junction unmatched. This CDR3 region has 15 residues. Germline assignment: CDR1 LNHDA and CDR2 SQIVND (reference sequence). CDR3 nucleotide sequence: TGTGCCAGTAGTACGACAGGGGGCGAAGGCTACGAGCAGTACTTC. Protein sequence: CASSTTGGEGYEQYF.

This clone was detected once. In DNA, the CDR3 is TGTGCCAGCTCACCCGATACACAGCCCCTAACTAACTATGGCTACACCTTC. Protein sequence: CASSPDTQPLTNYGYTF. The J gene is TRBJ1-2, the V gene TRBV18; the D is unclear. V dropped 3 bases and J dropped 0 bases, with 17 bases sitting between them. The CDR3 is 17 residues long. In germline, CDR1 is KGHSH, CDR2 LQKENI.

Regarding this clone: At one of its ends the junction is not consistent with the germline gene, which may arise from a read error. Other DNA sequences in the same sample also yield this CDR3. This rearrangement joins TRBV28 to TRBJ2-7; D tentatively reads TRBD1 or TRBD2 (6 bases each). This CDR3 has 17 residues. Germline V CDR1 and CDR2: MDHEN, SYDVKM. The DNA for the CDR3 is TGTGCCAGCAGTCCGACCAAGGCGGGACATAACTTCTACGAGCAGTACTTT. Translating it yields CASSPTKAGHNFYEQYF.

This chain joins TRBV28 and TRBJ1-1, with D perhaps matching TRBD1 (5 bases). CDR3 length: 13 amino acids. Trimming cost V 7 bases and J 6 bases, with 15 bases left between them. Germline V gene data show CDR1 as MDHEN and CDR2 as SYDVKM. This CDR3 is CASTRSKGAEAFF. The CDR3 DNA reads TGTGCCAGCACCCGGTCGAAAGGGGCTGAAGCTTTCTTT.

The chain carries TRBV28 and TRBJ1-3, with 8 bases fitting TRBD1. Per the germline V gene, CDR1 is MDHEN and CDR2 is SYDVKM. The CDR3 is 15 residues long. The ends lost 3 bases at V and 4 bases at J; junction bases unmatched: 5. The CDR3 loop is CASSFLRGPGNTIYF. The CDR3 DNA follows: TGTGCCAGCAGTTTCCTCAGGGGGCCGGGAAACACCATATATTTT. Full variable domain (remainder filled in from reference TRBV28 and TRBJ1-3): DVKVTQSSRYLVKRTGEKVFLECVQDMDHENMFWYRQDPGLGLRLIYFSYDVKMKEKGDIPEGYSVSREKKERFSLILESASTNQTSMYLCASSFLRGPGNTIYFGEGSWLTVV.

The chain couples TRBV7-9 to TRBJ2-5; D remains ambiguous. The ends were cut back, 4 bases at V and 3 bases at J, with 3 bases in the middle. Germline V gene data show CDR1 as SEHNR and CDR2 as FQNEAQ (reference sequence). There are 11 residues in the CDR3. The CDR3 nucleotides read TGTGCCAGCAGCTCAAAAGAGACCCAGTACTTC. Protein sequence: CASSSKETQYF.

CDR3 coding DNA: TGTGCCAGCAGGCTTACAAACACAGGGGAGGGCTACACCTTC. It translates to CASRLTNTGEGYTF. V is TRBV27 and J is TRBJ1-2; TRBD1 matches 7 bases. The CDR3 is 14 residues long. Germline lookup yields CDR1 MNHEY and CDR2 SMNVEV (reference sequence). J lost 8 bases, V lost 6 bases, and 12 bases had no gene match.

J is TRBJ1-1 and V is TRBV30, with 7 bases matching TRBD1. Losses at the gene ends were 8 bases for V and 5 bases for J; bases not matched to a gene: 8. This CDR3 comprises 12 residues. Looked up from germline, CDR1 is GTSNPN and CDR2 is SVGIG (reference sequence). The CDR3 sequence is CASRQGMTEAFF. The DNA for the CDR3 is TGTGCCAGTAGACAGGGAATGACTGAAGCTTTCTTT.

V and J are TRBV5-4 and TRBJ2-3; D is unresolved. The CDR3 covers 14 residues. The ends were cut back, 2 bases at V and 0 bases at J, with 7 bases in the middle. Germline V gene lookup returns CDR1 SGHNT and CDR2 YYREEE (reference sequence). CDR3 in DNA: TGTGCCAGCAGCTTAGGGCCTAGCACAGATACGCAGTATTTT. This translates into CASSLGPSTDTQYF. Combining the CDR3 with reference TRBV5-4 and TRBJ2-3 gives the whole variable domain ETGVTQSPTHLIKTRGQQVTLRCSSQSGHNTVSWYQQALGQGPQFIFQYYREEENGRGNFPPRFSGLQFPNYSSELNVNALELDDSALYLCASSLGPSTDTQYFGPGTRLTVL.

The CDR3 here is CASSYPAGGAETQYF. CDR3 DNA: TGTGCCAGCAGTTACCCTGCGGGAGGAGCAGAGACCCAGTACTTC. The V gene is TRBV6-6, the J gene TRBJ2-5; 8 bases fit TRBD2. This CDR3 contains 15 residues. Losses at the gene ends were 2 bases for V and 4 bases for J; bases not matched to a gene: 6. Germline CDR1 and CDR2: MNHNY and SVGAGI (reference sequence).

This clone is a singleton in its sample. The rearrangement joins TRBV5-1 to TRBJ2-1; maybe TRBD1 (6 bases). The length of the CDR3 is 15 residues. V lost 2 bases and J lost 7, with 16 bases in between. Germline V gene lookup returns CDR1 SGHRS and CDR2 YFSETQ. CDR3 protein: CASSFRGESLNEQFF. The CDR3 DNA follows: TGCGCCAGCAGCTTCAGGGGAGAAAGTTTGAATGAGCAGTTCTTC. Looking up the rest from reference TRBV5-1 and TRBJ2-1 gives the full variable domain: KAGVTQTPRYLIKTRGQQVTLSCSPISGHRSVSWYQQTPGQGLQFLFEYFSETQRNKGNFPGRFSGRQFSNSRSEMNVSTLELGDSALYLCASSFRGESLNEQFFGPGTRLTVL.

V usage is TRBV27 and J usage is TRBJ2-7; weak D call: TRBD2 (7 bases). The V gene's germline CDR1 is MNHEY and CDR2 SMNVEV (reference sequence). The CDR3 is 14 residues long. Trimming stripped 6 bases from V and 7 bases from J, with 19 bases between. The CDR3 bases are TGTGCCAGCAGGCACCAGGGAGGGGGGGGAGAGCAGTACTTC. The encoded protein is CASRHQGGGGEQYF.

The rearrangement links TRBV5-4 to TRBJ2-7; 11 nucleotides match TRBD2. Germline CDR1 reads SGHNT; CDR2 reads YYREEE (reference sequence). V trimming: 1 base; J trimming: 2 bases; junction bases outside the gene matches: 2. The CDR3 extends over 15 amino acids. Written as DNA, the CDR3 is TGTGCCAGCAGCTTGATACTAGCGGGGGCCTACGAGCAGTACTTC. This translates into CASSLILAGAYEQYF.

V is TRBV7-9 and J is TRBJ1-2; no reliable D call. Trimming shortened V by 1 base and J by 8 bases, and 14 bases separated the two germline ends. The CDR3 is made up of 14 amino acids. Germline assignment: CDR1 SEHNR and CDR2 FQNEAQ (reference sequence). The CDR3 region has the DNA TGTGCCAGCAGCTTAGAGATTAAAGGGAGAGGCTACACCTTC. This sequence encodes CASSLEIKGRGYTF.

The chain joins TRBV5-1 to TRBJ2-7; unclear D gene. The length of the CDR3 is 14 residues. Germline V lookup: CDR1 SGHRS, CDR2 YFSETQ. The V and J ends lost 1 base and 2 bases respectively, with 10 bases between them. CDR3 residues: CASSLKGKAYEQYF. DNA for the CDR3: TGCGCCAGCAGCTTGAAGGGTAAAGCCTACGAGCAGTACTTC.

V and J are TRBV27 and TRBJ1-4, with D uncertain. CDR3 length: 14 residues. Germline CDR1 is MNHEY and CDR2 is SMNVEV (reference sequence). The V end was cut by 2 bases, the J end by 4 bases, with 8 bases between. DNA of the CDR3: TGTGCCAGCAGTTTAGGCGTGGGTAATGAAAAACTGTTTTTT. It codes for CASSLGVGNEKLFF.

The rearrangement uses TRBV5-1 and TRBJ2-2; 8 positions agree with TRBD1. Germline loops: CDR1 SGHRS, CDR2 YFSETQ. V trimming: 1 base; J trimming: 1 base; junction bases outside the gene matches: 3. The CDR3 runs to 16 residues. The CDR3 spells CASSLPGQVNTGELFF. The CDR3 coding sequence is TGCGCCAGCAGCTTGCCGGGACAGGTGAACACCGGGGAGCTGTTTTTT.

The chain uses TRBV4-1 and TRBJ2-6; 7 bases fit TRBD2. The CDR3 has 21 residues. With V trimmed by 4 bases and J by 1 base, 19 bases remained unmatched. Germline-derived CDR1 and CDR2 are MGHRA and YSYEKL. The CDR3 spells CASSRRAFAGDSGSGANVLTF. The DNA for the CDR3 is TGCGCCAGCAGCCGGAGGGCGTTCGCGGGAGATTCGGGGTCTGGGGCCAACGTCCTGACTTTC.

V gene TRBV5-1 combines with J gene TRBJ1-2, with TRBD1 matching over 7 bases. The V segment lost 0 bases and the J segment 7 bases; nucleotides outside the gene matches: 6. This CDR3 is built from 14 residues. Germline V gene sequence: CDR1 SGHRS, CDR2 YFSETQ. The CDR3, as DNA: TGCGCCAGCAGCTTGGATTGGACAGGCACTGGCTACACCTTC. Residues: CASSLDWTGTGYTF.

This clone was found once. This chain joins TRBV4-2 and TRBJ1-2; D unresolved. Germline-derived CDR1 and CDR2 are LGHNA and YNFKEQ. The CDR3 is 16 residues long. Deletions cut 1 base from V and 1 base from J, with 13 bases between. In nucleotides, the CDR3 is TGTGCCAGCAGCCAAGGAAGTCTTGGAGTTAACTATGGCTACACCTTC. It is translated as CASSQGSLGVNYGYTF.